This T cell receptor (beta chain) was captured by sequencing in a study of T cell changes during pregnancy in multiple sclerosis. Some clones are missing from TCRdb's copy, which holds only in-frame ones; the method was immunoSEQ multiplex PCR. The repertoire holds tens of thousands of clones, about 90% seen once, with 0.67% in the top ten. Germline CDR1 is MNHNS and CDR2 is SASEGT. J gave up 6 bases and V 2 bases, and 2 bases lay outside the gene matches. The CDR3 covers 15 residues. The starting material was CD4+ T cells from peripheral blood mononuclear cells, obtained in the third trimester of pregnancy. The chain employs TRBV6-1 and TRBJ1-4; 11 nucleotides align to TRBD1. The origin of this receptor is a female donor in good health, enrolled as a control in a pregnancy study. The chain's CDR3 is CASSERTGGYEKLFF. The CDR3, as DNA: TGTGCCAGCAGTGAACGGACAGGGGGCTATGAAAAACTGTTTTTT.